This is a list of T cell receptor beta chains from one sample in a study of Ad26.COV2.S vaccination and SARS-CoV-2 variants. The protocol was immunoSEQ multiplex PCR, while the TCRdb copy is restricted to in-frame clones and leaves out a portion. The profile covers around 500,000 clones, with roughly 87% appearing a single time and 1.5% to 2% taken by the ten largest. The source was peripheral blood, collected in a trial of Ad26.COV2.S vaccine versus placebo. These TCRs come from a person between 18 and 65 years old who received the Ad26.COV2.S COVID-19 vaccine or a placebo. The conserved cysteine and the conserved F or W are not part of the CDR3 here. A D gene is named only where the DNA matches it firmly.

V	J	length	D	CDR3
TRBV19	TRBJ2-7	12	.	ASSITGWEYEQY
TRBV5-4	TRBJ2-1	12	TRBD2	ASSIIAGGNEQF
TRBV2	TRBJ2-6	13	.	ASSKAYSGANVLT
TRBV2	TRBJ2-1	12	.	ASKRQETSNEQF
TRBV28	TRBJ2-1	12	.	ASTYEPRGYEQF
TRBV9	TRBJ1-1	13	TRBD1	ASSPRQGMNTEAF
TRBV18	TRBJ2-1	16	TRBD2	ASSRRIQAGGTYNEQF
TRBV3-1/TRBV3-2	TRBJ2-1	13	TRBD1	ASSQVGTGVHEQF
TRBV5-4	TRBJ2-5	14	.	ASSRGGSGNFETQY
TRBV6-1	TRBJ2-5	14	TRBD2	ASSVRAGGPPETQY
TRBV19	TRBJ1-1	9	.	ASSPALGAF
TRBV27	TRBJ2-3	10	.	ASSPVGDTQY
TRBV4-2	TRBJ2-3	13	TRBD1	ASSQQDRVKGAQY
TRBV7-2	TRBJ1-1	13	.	ASSLGRVGVTEAF
TRBV7-2	TRBJ2-1	12	.	ASSFLGPWDEQF
TRBV9	TRBJ1-3	12	TRBD1	ASSPGTGGNTIY
TRBV25-1	TRBJ1-2	9	.	ASKQNQGYT
TRBV7-2	TRBJ2-7	11	TRBD1	ASSYPGGDEQY
TRBV29-1	TRBJ1-4	12	TRBD1	SVARTGGNEKLF
TRBV4-2	TRBJ1-5	11	.	ASSQAGNQPQH
TRBV10-3	TRBJ1-4	13	.	AISESRGANEKLF
TRBV7-9	TRBJ1-1	12	.	ASSQWTVDTEAF
TRBV7-7	TRBJ1-5	11	.	ASSKSLYQPQH
TRBV6-5	TRBJ2-7	13	.	ASRPYREGFYEQY
TRBV2	TRBJ1-6	13	TRBD1	ASSYTGQGNSPLH
TRBV6-5	TRBJ2-7	11	TRBD2	ASSTDVAGEIY
TRBV27	TRBJ1-4	12	TRBD1	ASKPGTANEKLF
TRBV6-5	TRBJ2-1	13	TRBD2	ASTPLAGDGNEQF